This T cell receptor (beta chain) was observed in a study of shared clonotypes between healthy human individuals. Trimming cost V 2 bases and J 5 bases, with 15 bases left between them. Germline V lookup: CDR1 SGHAT, CDR2 FQNNGV. CDR3 size: 15 residues. Samples underwent the assay at deep level. Sorted-subset replicate PCRs used around 200 ng of genomic DNA. This amount corresponded to some 30,000 T cell genomes. Sequencing was performed with immunoSEQ multiplex PCR; in TCRdb, only in-frame clones are kept and a portion is missing. The sample carries roughly 2,500,000 clones, roughly 93% recorded once.

Sequenced: naive CD4+ T cells from PBMCs. Subset denoted: CD45RA+ positively selected. The receptor's source is a man in his late teens or twenties in good health. Some clones in this sample may be carry-over from other donors' samples. This chain links TRBV11-2 with TRBJ2-5, with D tentatively TRBD2 (6 bases). CDR3 loop: CASSLLSGVAETQYF. CDR3 nucleotide sequence: TGTGCCAGCAGCTTACTTTCGGGGGTCGCTGAGACCCAGTACTTC.